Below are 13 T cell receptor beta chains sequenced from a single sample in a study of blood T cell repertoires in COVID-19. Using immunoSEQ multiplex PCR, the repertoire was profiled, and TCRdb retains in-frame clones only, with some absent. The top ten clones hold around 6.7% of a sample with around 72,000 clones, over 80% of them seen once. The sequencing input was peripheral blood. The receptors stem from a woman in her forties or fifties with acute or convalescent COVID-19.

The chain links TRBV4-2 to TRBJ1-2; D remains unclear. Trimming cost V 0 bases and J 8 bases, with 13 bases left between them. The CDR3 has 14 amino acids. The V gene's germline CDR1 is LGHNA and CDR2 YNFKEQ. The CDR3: CASSQEGSRRGYTF. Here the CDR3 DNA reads TGTGCCAGCAGCCAAGAGGGGAGCCGACGCGGCTACACCTTC.

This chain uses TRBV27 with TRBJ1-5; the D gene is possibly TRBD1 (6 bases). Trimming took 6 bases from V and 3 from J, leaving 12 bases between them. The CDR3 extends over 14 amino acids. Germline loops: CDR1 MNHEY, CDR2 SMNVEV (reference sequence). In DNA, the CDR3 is TGTGCCAGCAGCACCGGACAGATCAATCAGCCCCAGCATTTT. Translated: CASSTGQINQPQHF.

CDR3 bases: TGTGCCAGCAGCCCACGACTTGGGTTGAACACCGGGGAGCTGTTTTTT. This translates into CASSPRLGLNTGELFF. The chain joins TRBV5-6 to TRBJ2-2; D gene uncertain. The V and J ends lost 4 bases and 1 base respectively, with 14 bases between them. Germline values: CDR1 SGHDT, CDR2 YYEEEE. The CDR3 totals 16 residues.

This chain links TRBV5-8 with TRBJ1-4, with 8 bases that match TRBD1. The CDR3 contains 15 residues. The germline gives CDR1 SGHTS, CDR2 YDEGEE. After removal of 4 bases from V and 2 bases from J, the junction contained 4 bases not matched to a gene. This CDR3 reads CASSRQGTTNEKLFF. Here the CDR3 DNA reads TGTGCCAGCAGCAGACAGGGGACCACTAATGAAAAACTGTTTTTT.

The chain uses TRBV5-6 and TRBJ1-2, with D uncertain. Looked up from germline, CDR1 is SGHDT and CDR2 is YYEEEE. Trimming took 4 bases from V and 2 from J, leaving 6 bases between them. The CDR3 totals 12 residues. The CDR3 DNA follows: TGTGCCAGCAGCGGAGGGAACTATGGCTACACCTTC. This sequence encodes CASSGGNYGYTF.

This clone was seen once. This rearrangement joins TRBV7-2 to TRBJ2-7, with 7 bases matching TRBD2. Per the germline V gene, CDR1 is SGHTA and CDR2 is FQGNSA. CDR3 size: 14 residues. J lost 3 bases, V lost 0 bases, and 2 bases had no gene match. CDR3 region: CASSLAASGYEQYF. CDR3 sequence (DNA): TGTGCCAGCAGCTTAGCGGCTAGCGGCTACGAGCAGTACTTC.

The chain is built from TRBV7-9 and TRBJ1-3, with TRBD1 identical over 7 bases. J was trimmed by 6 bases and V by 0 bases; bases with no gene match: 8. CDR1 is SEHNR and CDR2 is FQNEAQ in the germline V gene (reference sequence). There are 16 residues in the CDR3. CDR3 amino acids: CASSLASGRGTNTIYF. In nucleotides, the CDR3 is TGTGCCAGCAGCTTAGCAAGTGGCAGGGGGACAAACACCATATATTTT. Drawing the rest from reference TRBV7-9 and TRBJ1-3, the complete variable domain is DTGVSQNPRHKITKRGQNVTFRCDPISEHNRLYWYRQTLGQGPEFLTYFQNEAQLEKSRLLSDRFSAERPKGSFSTLEIQRTEQGDSAMYLCASSLASGRGTNTIYFGEGSWLTVV.

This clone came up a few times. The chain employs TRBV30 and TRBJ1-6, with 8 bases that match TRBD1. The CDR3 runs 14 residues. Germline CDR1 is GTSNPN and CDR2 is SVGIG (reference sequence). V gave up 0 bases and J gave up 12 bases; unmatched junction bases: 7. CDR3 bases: TGTGCCTGGAGTGTACTCGGGACAGGCTTACCCCTCCACTTT. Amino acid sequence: CAWSVLGTGLPLHF.

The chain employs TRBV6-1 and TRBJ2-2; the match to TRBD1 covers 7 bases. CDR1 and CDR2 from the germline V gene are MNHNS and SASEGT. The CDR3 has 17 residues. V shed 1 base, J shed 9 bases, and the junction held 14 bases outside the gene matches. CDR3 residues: CASSEGGQARGRWELFF. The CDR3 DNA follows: TGTGCCAGCAGTGAAGGTGGGCAGGCAAGGGGGCGATGGGAGCTGTTTTTT.

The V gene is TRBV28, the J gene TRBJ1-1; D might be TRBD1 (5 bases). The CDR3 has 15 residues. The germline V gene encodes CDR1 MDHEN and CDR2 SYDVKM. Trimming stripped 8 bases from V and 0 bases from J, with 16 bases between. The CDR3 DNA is TGTGCCAGCGACAGCGAAATTTTCATGAACACTGAAGCTTTCTTT. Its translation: CASDSEIFMNTEAFF.

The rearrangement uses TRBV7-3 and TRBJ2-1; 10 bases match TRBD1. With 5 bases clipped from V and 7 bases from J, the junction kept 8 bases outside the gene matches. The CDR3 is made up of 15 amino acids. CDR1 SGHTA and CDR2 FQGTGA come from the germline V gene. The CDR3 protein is CASSIWDRGGNEQFF. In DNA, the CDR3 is TGTGCCAGCAGCATCTGGGACAGGGGTGGAAATGAGCAGTTCTTC. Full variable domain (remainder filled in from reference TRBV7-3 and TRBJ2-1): GAGVSQTPSNKVTEKGKYVELRCDPISGHTALYWYRQSLGQGPEFLIYFQGTGAADDSGLPNDRFFAVRPEGSVSTLKIQRTERGDSAVYLCASSIWDRGGNEQFFGPGTRLTVL.

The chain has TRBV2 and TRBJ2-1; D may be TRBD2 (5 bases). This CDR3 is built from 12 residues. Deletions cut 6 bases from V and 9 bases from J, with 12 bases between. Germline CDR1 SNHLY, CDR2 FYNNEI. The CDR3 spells CASRALGTEQFF. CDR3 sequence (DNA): TGTGCCAGCAGAGCACTAGGTACTGAGCAGTTCTTC.

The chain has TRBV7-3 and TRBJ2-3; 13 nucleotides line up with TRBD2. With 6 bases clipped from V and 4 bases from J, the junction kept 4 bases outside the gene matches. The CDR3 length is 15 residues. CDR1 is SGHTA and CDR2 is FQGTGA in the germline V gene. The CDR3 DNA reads TGTGCCAGCAGACTAGCGGGGGGGCAGGCAGATACGCAGTATTTT. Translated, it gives CASRLAGGQADTQYF.